The sequence of this T cell receptor (beta chain) was determined in a study of shared clonotypes between healthy human individuals. The wider study: Researchers drew samples from a couple of women and three men aged 18 to 49. Each donor's CD4 naive and CD4 memory cells filled three plates apiece, CD8 naive two, and CD8 memory one.

Every immunoSEQ plate was one replicate of a subset's evenly spread DNA. Sequenced by immunoSEQ multiplex PCR; TCRdb stores in-frame clones only, minus some. The data hold about 2 million clones, with roughly 95% observed a single time. As for this clone: This specimen includes other DNA sequences encoding the same CDR3.

V was clipped by 6 bases and J by 1 base, with 10 bases between them. The CDR3 is 14 amino acids. Germline V CDR1 and CDR2: MNHEY, SMNVEV (reference sequence). Terminally differentiated effector memory CD45RA+ cells were left out of the naive CD8 fraction, which was CD45RO-negative and positively selected for CCR7. This chain joins TRBV27 and TRBJ1-5; TRBD1 is a possible D gene (6 bases). The TCR originated in a man aged 18 to 30 in good health. What was sequenced was naive CD8+ T cells sorted from blood. The CDR3 DNA follows: TGTGCCAGCAGCTCGGACAGCAGCAATCAGCCCCAGCATTTT. Amino acids: CASSSDSSNQPQHF.